The 11 T cell receptor beta chains in this list originate from one sample, sequenced in a study of T cells in Graves' hyperthyroidism and ophthalmopathy (dated by TCRdb to about 2019). The library was obtained by multiplex PCR. Sequencing took place on an Illumina HiSeq 2000. Amplification of TCR beta CDR3 regions was carried out from RNA transcripts. For the first round of RT-PCR on the TCR CDR3, the HTBI primer set was used together with the Qiagen OneStep RT-PCR kit. TCRdb reprocessing: public reads trimmed at Q25 with fastp, clones called with MiXCR, in-frame beta chains kept. Every CDR3 protein is listed once, alongside the most common genes and DNA of its rows. For this sample the table gives fewer than 750,000 distinct CDR3 sequences, of which 35% to 55% were detected only once. Jointly, the top ten make up about 8% of the sample. Sequenced sample: peripheral blood or thyroid tissue (not recorded which). The receptors derive from a woman younger than 35 with Graves' hyperthyroidism.

This clonotype was picked up a small number of times. The chain is built from TRBV20-1 and TRBJ2-2; D might be TRBD1 (6 bases). Germline CDR1 DFQATT, CDR2 SNEGSKA (reference sequence). The CDR3 has 12 residues. V was trimmed by 3 bases and J by 6 bases, leaving 8 bases between them. CDR3 region: CSASKGAGELFF. In DNA form, the CDR3 reads TGCAGTGCTAGCAAGGGGGCCGGGGAGCTGTTTTTT.

J is TRBJ2-1 and V is TRBV11-2, with no clear D. This CDR3 is 12 amino acids long. V gave up 1 base and J gave up 15 bases, with 13 bases separating them. From germline, CDR1 is SGHAT and CDR2 FQNNGV. The CDR3, as DNA: TGTGCCAGCAGCTTAGTAGTACCCCAGTTGTTCTTC. Residues: CASSLVVPQLFF.

This chain joins TRBV29-1 and TRBJ1-1; D is undetermined. Trimming removed 8 bases from V and 4 bases from J, with 14 bases in between. Germline V gene sequence: CDR1 SQVTM, CDR2 ANQGSEA. The CDR3 covers 12 residues. The CDR3 sequence is CSLAQTITEAFF. Written as DNA, the CDR3 is TGCAGCTTAGCCCAGACCATCACTGAAGCTTTCTTT.

This clonotype was counted at least ten times. The rearrangement uses TRBV19 and TRBJ1-3; no clear D gene. There are 12 residues in the CDR3. Between the trimmed V and J ends, which lost 8 bases and 7 bases, there was a span of 12 bases. Per germline, CDR1 LNHDA and CDR2 SQIVND (reference sequence). Here the CDR3 reads CASGIGLNTIYF. CDR3 nucleotide sequence: TGTGCCAGTGGAATCGGGCTGAACACCATATATTTT. The full variable domain, completed using reference TRBV19 and TRBJ1-3, is DGGITQSPKYLFRKEGQNVTLSCEQNLNHDAMYWYRQDPGQGLRLIYYSQIVNDFQKGDIAEGYSVSREKKESFPLTVTSAQKNPTAFYLCASGIGLNTIYFGEGSWLTVV.

The V and J genes are TRBV7-6 and TRBJ1-5; 7 positions agree with TRBD1. There are 15 residues in the CDR3. The V gene's germline CDR1 is SGHVS and CDR2 FNYEAQ. V dropped 3 bases and J dropped 5; count of bases not matched to a gene: 7. Here the CDR3 DNA reads TGTGCCAGCAGCTTGGTAGGGACAGATGATCAGCCCCAGCATTTT. As protein: CASSLVGTDDQPQHF.

The chain has TRBV10-3 and TRBJ1-1; 9 bases match TRBD1. Germline V gene data show CDR1 as ENHRY and CDR2 as SYGVKD. The CDR3 has 12 residues. V was clipped by 6 bases and J by 8 bases; unmatched bases: 4. The CDR3 nucleotides are TGTGCCATCAGGAGGGGGACAGGGGAAGCTTTCTTT. This codes for CAIRRGTGEAFF.

This clonotype was counted many times. This chain uses TRBV11-3 with TRBJ2-5, with TRBD1 as a possible D gene (6 bases). The CDR3 runs to 13 residues. Germline CDR1 and CDR2: SGHNT and YENEEA. The ends were cut back, 5 bases at V and 5 bases at J, with 12 bases in the middle. The CDR3 protein is CASSPTGPETQYF. For the CDR3, the DNA is TGTGCCAGCAGCCCCACAGGGCCTGAGACCCAGTACTTC.

This clonotype appeared many times. The chain recombines TRBV10-3 with TRBJ2-5; tentative D call: TRBD1 (5 bases). With 5 bases removed from V and 3 bases from J, the gap between germline ends came to 10 bases. This CDR3 spans 13 amino acids. Germline values: CDR1 ENHRY, CDR2 SYGVKD. In nucleotides, the CDR3 is TGTGCCATCAGTTTAGGGGTTGAAGAGACCCAGTACTTC. This translates into CAISLGVEETQYF.

Concerning this clonotype: This could be a read error, since a much larger clone is one nucleotide away. CDR3 in DNA: TGTGCCGGCCGCAATCAAGAGACCCAGTACTTC. Translated: CAGRNQETQYF. The chain combines TRBV11-2 with TRBJ2-5, with D uncertain. Germline CDR1 and CDR2: SGHAT and FQNNGV. V was clipped by 11 bases and J by 2 bases, with 9 bases between them. There are 11 residues in the CDR3.

This chain uses TRBV20-1 with TRBJ1-2; TRBD1 is a possible D gene (5 bases). Germline V gene sequence: CDR1 DFQATT, CDR2 SNEGSKA (reference sequence). The CDR3 spans 13 residues. The V end was cut by 5 bases, the J end by 4 bases, with 14 bases between. As DNA, the CDR3 is TGCAGTGCTCGCCGGGACGGCCTCTATGGCTACACCTTC. Residues: CSARRDGLYGYTF.

The V and J genes are TRBV12-3 or TRBV12-4 and TRBJ1-1, with D maybe TRBD1 (5 bases). CDR3 size: 14 residues. Trimming pared 9 bases from V and 6 bases from J, leaving 20 bases between. The CDR3 reads CASQEGPRRAEAFF. In nucleotides, the CDR3 is TGTGCCAGTCAAGAGGGACCCAGGAGGGCTGAAGCTTTCTTT.